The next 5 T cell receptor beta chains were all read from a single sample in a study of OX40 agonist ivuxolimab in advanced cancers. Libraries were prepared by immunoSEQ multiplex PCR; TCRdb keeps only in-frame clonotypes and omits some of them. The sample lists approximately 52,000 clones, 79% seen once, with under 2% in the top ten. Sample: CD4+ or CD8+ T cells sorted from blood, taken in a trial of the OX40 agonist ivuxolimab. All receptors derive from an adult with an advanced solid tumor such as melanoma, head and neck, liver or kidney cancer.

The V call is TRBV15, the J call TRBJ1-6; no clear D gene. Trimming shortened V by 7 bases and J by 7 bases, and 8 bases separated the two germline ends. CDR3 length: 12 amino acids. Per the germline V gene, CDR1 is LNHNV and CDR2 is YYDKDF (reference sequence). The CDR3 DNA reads TGTGCCACCACCCATCCGAATTCACCCCTCCACTTT. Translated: CATTHPNSPLHF.

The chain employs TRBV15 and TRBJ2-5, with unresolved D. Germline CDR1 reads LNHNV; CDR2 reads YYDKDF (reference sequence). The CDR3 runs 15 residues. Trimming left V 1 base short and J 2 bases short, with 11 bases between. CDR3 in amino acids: CATSRGDSRQETQYF. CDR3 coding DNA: TGTGCCACCAGCAGAGGTGATTCGAGGCAAGAGACCCAGTACTTC.

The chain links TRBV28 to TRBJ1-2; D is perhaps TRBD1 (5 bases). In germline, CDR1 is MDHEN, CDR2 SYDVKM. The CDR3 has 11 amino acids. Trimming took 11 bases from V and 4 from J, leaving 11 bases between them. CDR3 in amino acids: CAGGGGYGYTF. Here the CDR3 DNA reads TGTGCCGGGGGGGGAGGCTATGGCTACACCTTC.

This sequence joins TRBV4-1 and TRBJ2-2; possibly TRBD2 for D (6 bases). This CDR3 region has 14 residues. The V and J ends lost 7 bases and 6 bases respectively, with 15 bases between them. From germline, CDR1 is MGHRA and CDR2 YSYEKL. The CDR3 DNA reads TGCGCCAGCACCCCCGAGTGGGGGGCCGGGGAGCTGTTTTTT. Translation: CASTPEWGAGELFF.

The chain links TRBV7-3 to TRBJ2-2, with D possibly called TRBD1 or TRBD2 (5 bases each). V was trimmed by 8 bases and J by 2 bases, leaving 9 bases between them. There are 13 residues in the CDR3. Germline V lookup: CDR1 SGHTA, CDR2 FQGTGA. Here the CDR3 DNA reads TGTGCCAGCTGGGACCCTAACACCGGGGAGCTGTTTTTT. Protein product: CASWDPNTGELFF.